The 29 T cell receptor beta chains given below trace back to one sample, sequenced in a study of T cell repertoires in cytomegalovirus infection. TCRdb passed the reads through MiXCR, listing each CDR3 protein once. The data hold about 530,000 distinct CDR3 sequences, with less than 30% observed a single time. Input material: PBMCs. The source is a human donor in good health (CMV status not recorded). Some clones in this sample may be carry-over from other donors' samples.

This clonotype was picked up many times. This chain links TRBV19 with TRBJ1-1; D remains ambiguous. Germline V gene sequence: CDR1 LNHDA, CDR2 SQIVND (reference sequence). V was shortened by 5 bases and J by 0 bases, with 10 bases between the two germline ends. The CDR3 length is 14 residues. The DNA for the CDR3 is TGTGCCAGTAGTCCCGGAAGCATGAACACTGAAGCTTTCTTT. Translated: CASSPGSMNTEAFF.

Only a few counts were recorded for this clonotype. This sequence joins TRBV20-1 and TRBJ1-3, with TRBD1 matching 7 bases. Germline assignment: CDR1 DFQATT and CDR2 SNEGSKA (reference sequence). The CDR3 sequence is 15 residues long. V lost 4 bases to trimming and J lost 2 bases; unmatched junction nucleotides: 8. Here the CDR3 DNA reads TGCAGTGCTACCCGGGACAGCCGGACTGGAAACACCATATATTTT. Its translation: CSATRDSRTGNTIYF.

V gene TRBV20-1 combines with J gene TRBJ2-5; unclear D gene. Germline V lookup: CDR1 DFQATT, CDR2 SNEGSKA (reference sequence). The CDR3 totals 12 residues. Trimming stripped 5 bases from V and 7 bases from J, with 14 bases between. CDR3 protein: CSASDRVRTQYF. The CDR3 DNA reads as TGCAGTGCTTCGGACCGCGTTCGGACCCAGTACTTC.

This rearrangement joins TRBV12-3 or TRBV12-4 to TRBJ1-5, with 9 bases matching TRBD1. With 9 bases clipped from V and 6 bases from J, the junction kept 9 bases outside the gene matches. The CDR3 length is 14 residues. Here the CDR3 DNA reads TGTGCCAGTAAGACCGGGACAGGGATTCAGCCCCAGCATTTT. Translating gives CASKTGTGIQPQHF.

The V call is TRBV25-1, the J call TRBJ1-1; D unresolved. Germline values: CDR1 MGHDK, CDR2 SYGVNS. The CDR3 covers 11 residues. The V end lost 8 bases, the J end lost 4 bases, and 8 bases lay between the germline ends. CDR3 region: CASRGGTEAFF. The CDR3 DNA sequence: TGTGCCAGCCGAGGTGGCACTGAAGCTTTCTTT.

This clonotype has just a few counts. The chain employs TRBV12-5 and TRBJ2-7, with 7 bases lining up with TRBD2. Germline V lookup: CDR1 LGHNT, CDR2 FRNRAP. The CDR3 runs to 16 residues. Unmatched junction bases numbered 12, after V lost 5 bases and J lost 2 bases. Written as DNA, the CDR3 is TGTGCTAGTGGTACCTCCCCAGCGGGGTACCCCTACGAGCAGTACGTC. This encodes CASGTSPAGYPYEQYV.

There are a few counts of this clonotype. V is TRBV12-3 or TRBV12-4 and J is TRBJ1-4, with 10 bases identical to TRBD1. V was clipped by 5 bases and J by 7 bases; unmatched bases: 10. The CDR3 runs to 16 residues. The CDR3 DNA follows: TGTGCCAGCAGTCTTTATGGGACAGGGGAATTTGAAAAACTGTTTTTT. This translates into CASSLYGTGEFEKLFF.

The J gene is TRBJ1-1, the V gene TRBV20-1; the D gene is possibly TRBD1 (5 bases). The CDR3 has 14 amino acids. Looked up from germline, CDR1 is DFQATT and CDR2 is SNEGSKA (reference sequence). V gave up 0 bases and J gave up 4 bases, with 12 bases separating them. CDR3 in DNA: TGCAGTGCTAGAGATCAGGGCGGGGGCACTGAAGCTTTCTTT. Translation: CSARDQGGGTEAFF.

V and J are TRBV6-5 and TRBJ1-2; D not certain. Trimming shortened V by 6 bases and J by 10 bases, and 18 bases separated the two germline ends. Germline CDR1 MNHEY, CDR2 SVGAGI. The length of the CDR3 is 13 residues. CDR3 region: CASRQSQRAFYTF. CDR3 DNA: TGTGCCAGCAGACAAAGCCAGCGGGCCTTCTACACCTTC.

This sequence joins TRBV24-1 and TRBJ2-3, with 7 bases that match TRBD1. V lost 0 bases, J lost 0 bases, and 8 bases stayed unmatched. The germline V gene encodes CDR1 KGHDR and CDR2 SFDVKD. The CDR3 is made up of 18 amino acids. The CDR3 loop is CATSDLLEGARSTDTQYF. In DNA form, the CDR3 reads TGTGCCACCAGTGATTTGCTTGAGGGGGCCAGAAGCACAGATACGCAGTATTTT.

The chain is built from TRBV20-1 and TRBJ2-4; 10 positions match TRBD1. Germline CDR1 is DFQATT and CDR2 is SNEGSKA (reference sequence). V dropped 2 bases and J dropped 5; count of bases not matched to a gene: 9. The CDR3 loop spans 16 amino acids. CDR3 residues: CSARTRQGANQNIQYF. The CDR3 DNA is TGCAGTGCTAGAACCAGACAGGGGGCGAACCAAAACATTCAGTACTTC.

The chain recombines TRBV28 with TRBJ2-7; 10 bases match TRBD1. The germline CDR1 and CDR2 sequences are MDHEN and SYDVKM. V shed 10 bases and J 4 bases; nucleotides not matched to a gene: 7. This CDR3 has 13 amino acids. The CDR3 loop reads CAIGAGQGYEQYF. Here the CDR3 DNA reads TGTGCCATCGGGGCGGGACAGGGGTACGAGCAGTACTTC.

This clonotype came up a few times. The chain links TRBV6-2 or TRBV6-3 to TRBJ2-7; 7 bases are a match to TRBD1. Germline V gives CDR1 MNHEY, CDR2 SVGEGT. The ends lost 6 bases at V and 6 bases at J; junction bases unmatched: 2. This CDR3 has 11 residues. CDR3 amino acids: CASRDRFEQYF. For the CDR3, the DNA is TGTGCCAGCAGGGACAGGTTCGAGCAGTACTTC.

The chain carries TRBV7-2 and TRBJ2-3, with 11 bases that match TRBD2. From germline, CDR1 is SGHTA and CDR2 FQGNSA. The V segment lost 2 bases and the J segment 1 base; nucleotides outside the gene matches: 11. The CDR3 is 19 amino acids. The DNA for the CDR3 is TGTGCCAGCAGCTTAAGGGGCCTAGCGGGAGGTTTGGGCACAGATACGCAGTATTTT. This translates into CASSLRGLAGGLGTDTQYF.

This clonotype was found a few times. The rearrangement links TRBV29-1 to TRBJ1-3; D is ambiguous. V was shortened by 7 bases and J by 2 bases, with 3 bases between the two germline ends. The CDR3 is made up of 10 amino acids. CDR1 and CDR2 (germline): SQVTM, ANQGSEA. DNA for the CDR3: TGCAGCGCCGCTGGAAACACCATATATTTT. It encodes CSAAGNTIYF.

This clonotype was seen repeatedly, ten times or more. The chain employs TRBV7-2 and TRBJ2-3; possibly TRBD2 for D (6 bases). The CDR3 length is 13 residues. Germline V gene sequence: CDR1 SGHTA, CDR2 FQGNSA. With 5 bases removed from V and 8 bases from J, the gap between germline ends came to 14 bases. The CDR3 here is CASSEGSGGTQYF. The CDR3 region has the DNA TGTGCCAGCAGCGAAGGGTCCGGGGGTACGCAGTATTTT.

This clonotype was seen repeatedly, ten times or more. The chain uses TRBV7-2 and TRBJ2-1; 7 positions agree with TRBD2. Germline V gene data show CDR1 as SGHTA and CDR2 as FQGNSA. This CDR3 comprises 14 residues. The trim removed 3 bases at V and 5 bases at J, leaving 4 bases unmatched. The CDR3 sequence is CASSFWLADNEQFF. The CDR3 coding sequence is TGTGCCAGCAGCTTTTGGCTAGCGGACAATGAGCAGTTCTTC.

The rearrangement joins TRBV29-1 to TRBJ1-2, with D maybe TRBD1 (5 bases). The V and J ends lost 4 bases and 8 bases respectively, with 17 bases between them. There are 13 residues in the CDR3. Looked up from germline, CDR1 is SQVTM and CDR2 is ANQGSEA. As DNA, the CDR3 is TGCAGCGTTGGGTCCGTCTGGGGGGAAGGCTACACCTTC. Translation: CSVGSVWGEGYTF.

This clonotype occurred a few times. The rearrangement uses TRBV28 and TRBJ1-1, with D perhaps matching TRBD1 (5 bases). Germline CDR1 is MDHEN and CDR2 is SYDVKM. The CDR3 sequence is 14 residues long. Trimming stripped 6 bases from V and 0 bases from J, with 11 bases between. The CDR3 reads CASRSDSMNTEAFF. In DNA, the CDR3 is TGTGCCAGCAGGTCAGACAGTATGAACACTGAAGCTTTCTTT.

This chain uses TRBV6-2 or TRBV6-3 with TRBJ2-1; TRBD2 aligns across 8 bases. Per germline, CDR1 MNHEY and CDR2 SVGEGT. V shed 6 bases and J 5 bases; nucleotides not matched to a gene: 6. The CDR3 is 14 amino acids. The CDR3 nucleotides are TGTGCCAGCAGAACTAGCGGAGGGGACAATGAGCAGTTCTTC. Its translation: CASRTSGGDNEQFF.

The chain uses TRBV5-6 and TRBJ1-1; D gene ambiguous. The germline V and J ends were trimmed by 3 bases and 0 bases, with 12 bases remaining between them. CDR1 and CDR2 from the germline V gene are SGHDT and YYEEEE. The CDR3 covers 15 residues. The CDR3: CASSSNPFMNTEAFF. The CDR3, as DNA: TGTGCCAGCAGCTCCAACCCCTTCATGAACACTGAAGCTTTCTTT. Full variable domain (missing parts from reference TRBV5-6 and TRBJ1-1): DAGVTQSPTHLIKTRGQQVTLRCSPKSGHDTVSWYQQALGQGPQFIFQYYEEEERQRGNFPDRFSGHQFPNYSSELNVNALLLGDSALYLCASSSNPFMNTEAFFGQGTRLTVV.

The rearrangement links TRBV3-1 to TRBJ1-1; tentative D call: TRBD1 (6 bases). The CDR3 is made up of 12 amino acids. V was clipped by 4 bases and J by 10 bases, with 13 bases between them. Germline assignment: CDR1 LGHDT and CDR2 YNNKEL (reference sequence). The CDR3 region is CASSLGQRGAFF. As DNA, the CDR3 is TGTGCCAGCAGCCTAGGACAGCGGGGAGCTTTCTTT.

This chain uses TRBV2 with TRBJ2-7; possibly TRBD2 for D (6 bases). V lost 6 bases and J 7 bases, leaving 19 bases between the germline ends. CDR1 and CDR2 (germline): SNHLY, FYNNEI. This CDR3 has 14 residues. The CDR3 loop is CASREIQTSFEQYF. The DNA for the CDR3 is TGTGCCAGCAGGGAAATACAGACTAGTTTTGAGCAGTACTTC.

The rearrangement links TRBV12-3 or TRBV12-4 to TRBJ1-3, with D maybe TRBD1 (6 bases). This CDR3 spans 15 amino acids. V lost 6 bases to trimming and J lost 4 bases, with 16 bases between them. CDR3 residues: CASRVGGMSGNTIYF. The DNA for the CDR3 is TGTGCCAGCAGAGTAGGGGGAATGTCAGGAAACACCATATATTTT.

The CDR3 sequence is CASSLKEDEQYF. As DNA, the CDR3 is TGCGCCAGCAGCTTGAAGGAAGACGAGCAGTACTTC. The chain joins TRBV5-1 to TRBJ2-7; D not certain. This CDR3 has 12 amino acids. Germline lookup yields CDR1 SGHRS and CDR2 YFSETQ. Trimming stripped 1 base from V and 5 bases from J, with 7 bases between.

This clonotype has only a few counts. The gene calls are TRBV6-2 or TRBV6-3 and TRBJ2-7; 7 bases are a match to TRBD1. V lost 5 bases, J lost 3 bases, and 16 bases stayed unmatched. This CDR3 region has 17 residues. Germline CDR1 reads MNHEY; CDR2 reads SVGEGT. CDR3: CASSDPTSGGTIYEQYV. Here the CDR3 DNA reads TGTGCCAGCAGTGACCCAACTTCAGGGGGTACGATCTACGAGCAGTACGTC.

The rearrangement joins TRBV6-2 or TRBV6-3 to TRBJ2-1; TRBD2 agrees at 13 bases. Trimming took 4 bases from V and 13 from J; bases not matched to a gene: 10. Germline V gene data show CDR1 as MNHEY and CDR2 as SVGEGT. The CDR3 totals 15 residues. This chain's CDR3 is CASSWTSGSPVDQFF. The CDR3 DNA is TGTGCCAGCAGTTGGACTAGCGGGAGTCCAGTTGACCAGTTCTTC.

The chain carries TRBV7-2 and TRBJ2-1, with TRBD2 as a possible D gene (5 bases). There are 14 residues in the CDR3. Germline CDR1 is SGHTA and CDR2 is FQGNSA. The V end lost 0 bases, the J end lost 9 bases, and 12 bases lay between the germline ends. Written as DNA, the CDR3 is TGTGCCAGCAGCTTAGCGGGAGCTTTCCCTGAGCAGTTCTTC. Translation gives CASSLAGAFPEQFF.

V is TRBV9 and J is TRBJ2-7; TRBD2 matches 12 bases. The CDR3 extends over 16 amino acids. Germline CDR1 is SGDLS and CDR2 is YYNGEE. Trimming at V came to 3 bases and at J to 3 bases, leaving 7 bases not matched to a gene. CDR3 loop: CASSADLAGGIYEQYF. As DNA, the CDR3 is TGTGCCAGCAGCGCCGACCTAGCGGGAGGGATCTACGAGCAGTACTTC.